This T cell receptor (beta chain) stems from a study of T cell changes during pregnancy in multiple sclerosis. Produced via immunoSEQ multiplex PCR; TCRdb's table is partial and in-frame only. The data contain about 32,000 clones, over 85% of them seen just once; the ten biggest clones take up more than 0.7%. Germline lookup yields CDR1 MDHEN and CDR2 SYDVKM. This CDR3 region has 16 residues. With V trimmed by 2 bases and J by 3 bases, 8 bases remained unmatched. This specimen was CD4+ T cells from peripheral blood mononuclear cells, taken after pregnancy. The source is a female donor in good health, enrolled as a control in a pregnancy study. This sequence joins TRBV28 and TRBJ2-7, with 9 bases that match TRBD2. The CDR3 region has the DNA TGTGCCAGCAGTTTAGCCGCGGCTAGCGGGAACTACGAGCAGTACTTC. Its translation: CASSLAAASGNYEQYF. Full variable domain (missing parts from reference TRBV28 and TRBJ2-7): DVKVTQSSRYLVKRTGEKVFLECVQDMDHENMFWYRQDPGLGLRLIYFSYDVKMKEKGDIPEGYSVSREKKERFSLILESASTNQTSMYLCASSLAAASGNYEQYFGPGTRLTVT.